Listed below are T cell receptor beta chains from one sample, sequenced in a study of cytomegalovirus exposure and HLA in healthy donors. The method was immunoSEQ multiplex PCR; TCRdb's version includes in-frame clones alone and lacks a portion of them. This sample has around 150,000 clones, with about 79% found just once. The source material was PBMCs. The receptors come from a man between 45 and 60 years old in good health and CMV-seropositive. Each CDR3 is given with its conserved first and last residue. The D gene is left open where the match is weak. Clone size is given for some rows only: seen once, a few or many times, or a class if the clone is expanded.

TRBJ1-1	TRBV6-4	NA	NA	TGTGCCAGCAGTGACTCGCCGGGGGTTGGCACTGAAGCTTTCTTT	CASSDSPGVGTEAFF
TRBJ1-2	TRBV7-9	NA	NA	TGTGCCAGCAGCCCACAGGGATCGGGGGGCTACACCTTC	CASSPQGSGGYTF
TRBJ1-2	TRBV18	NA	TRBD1	TGTGCCAGCTCACAAAATTATGGGACAGTCTATGGCTACACCTTC	CASSQNYGTVYGYTF
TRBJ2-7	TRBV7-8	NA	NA	TGTGCCAGCAGCGTTAGATACGAGCAGTACTTC	CASSVRYEQYF
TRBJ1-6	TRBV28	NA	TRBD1	TGTGCCAGCAGTTTAGGGGGGACAGGGGTTTCACCCCTCCACTTT	CASSLGGTGVSPLHF
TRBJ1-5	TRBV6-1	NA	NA	TGTGCCAGCAGTGAAATTACGGGGGGCGGACAGCCCCAGCATTTT	CASSEITGGGQPQHF
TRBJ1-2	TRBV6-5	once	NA	TGTGCCAGCAGTTACTTACAGGGCGTAGGAGGCTACACCTTC	CASSYLQGVGGYTF
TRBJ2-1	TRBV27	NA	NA	TGTGCCAGCAGTTTGCGGGGATACGGGAGTGGTCGGTTCTTC	CASSLRGYGSGRFF
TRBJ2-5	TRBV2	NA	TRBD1	TGTGCCAGCGGACAGGGCGAAGAGACCCAGTACTTC	CASGQGEETQYF
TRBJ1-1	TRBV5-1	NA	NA	TGCGCCAGCAGCTTGGCCGATCGGTTCACTGAAGCTTTCTTT	CASSLADRFTEAFF
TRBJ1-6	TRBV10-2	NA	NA	TGCGCCAGCAGTCAGGGGTATAATTCACCCCTCCACTTT	CASSQGYNSPLHF
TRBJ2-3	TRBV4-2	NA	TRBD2	TGTGCCAGCAGCCAAGATCATGGCGGGGGGGCTTTCCCAAGCACAGATACGCAGTATTTT	CASSQDHGGGAFPSTDTQYF
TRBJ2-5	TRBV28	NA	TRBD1	TGTGCCAGCAGTTACGAGGGACAGGGGCTAGGGGCCCAGTACTTC	CASSYEGQGLGAQYF
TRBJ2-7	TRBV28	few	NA	TGTGCCAGCAGTTTTGGGCCAGGCCCTTCCTACGAGCAGTACTTC	CASSFGPGPSYEQYF
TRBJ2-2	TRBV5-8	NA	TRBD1	TGTGCCAGCAGACCCGACAGGGCGTCCACCGGGGAGCTGTTTTTT	CASRPDRASTGELFF
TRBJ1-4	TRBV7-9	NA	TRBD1	TGTGCCAGCAGCCAAACGGACAGGGTTGAAAAACTGTTTTTT	CASSQTDRVEKLFF
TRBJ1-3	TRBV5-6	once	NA	TGTGCCAGCAGACAGGGATCTGGAAACACCATATATTTT	CASRQGSGNTIYF
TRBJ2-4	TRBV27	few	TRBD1	TGTGCCAGCAGTCCCGGGACAGAGAAAAACATTCAGTACTTC	CASSPGTEKNIQYF
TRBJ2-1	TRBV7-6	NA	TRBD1	TGTGCCAGCACCCCCCTCCGGGACAGGTCCGATGAGCAGTTCTTC	CASTPLRDRSDEQFF
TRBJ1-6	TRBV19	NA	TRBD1	TGTGCCAGTAGTATGGGGGACAGGGCCACCTTCCACTTT	CASSMGDRATFHF
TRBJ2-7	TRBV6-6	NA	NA	TGTGCCAGCAGTTACGATCGGGGGAGGCTTAGGGAGCAGTACTTC	CASSYDRGRLREQYF
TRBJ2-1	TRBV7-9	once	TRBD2	TGTGCCAGCAGCCCCCAACCGGCGGGGGTCCCGGACAATGAGCAGTTCTTC	CASSPQPAGVPDNEQFF
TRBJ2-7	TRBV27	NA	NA	TGTGCCAGCAGTAAGGGACACCAACTCTACGAGCAGTACTTC	CASSKGHQLYEQYF
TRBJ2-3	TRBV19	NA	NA	TGTGCCAGTAGCCTGACAGGGAGGACAGATACGCAGTATTTT	CASSLTGRTDTQYF
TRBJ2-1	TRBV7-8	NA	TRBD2	TGTGCCAGCAGCTCGCGGGGGACCGACTACAATGAGCAGTTCTTC	CASSSRGTDYNEQFF
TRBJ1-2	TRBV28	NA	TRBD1	TGTGCCAGCAGTTTTGAGGACAGGGCAGTTCGTGGCTACACCTTC	CASSFEDRAVRGYTF
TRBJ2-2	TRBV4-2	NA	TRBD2	TGTGCCAGCAGCCACCTAATAGCGGGCGCGAACACCGGGGAGCTGTTTTTT	CASSHLIAGANTGELFF
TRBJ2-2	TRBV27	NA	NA	TGTGCCAGCAGACGGGCAGGGGATGACGGGGAGCTGTTTTTT	CASRRAGDDGELFF
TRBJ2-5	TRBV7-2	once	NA	TGTGCCAGCAGCTCCGGGGGTGTGGGACAAGAGACCCAGTACTTC	CASSSGGVGQETQYF
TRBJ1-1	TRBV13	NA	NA	TGTGCCAGCAGCTCTTATACAGGGTACACTGAAGCTTTCTTT	CASSSYTGYTEAFF
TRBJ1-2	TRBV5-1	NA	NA	TGCGCCAGCAGCCCCGACAGCTATGGCTACACCTTC	CASSPDSYGYTF
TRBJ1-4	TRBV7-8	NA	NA	TGTGCCAGCAGCTTAGTTCTCCCCCCGGGTAGGCGTGAAAAACTGTTTTTT	CASSLVLPPGRREKLFF
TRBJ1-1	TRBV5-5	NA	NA	TGTGCCAGCAGCTTGGATCGCCGGGAGGCGACTGAAGCTTTCTTT	CASSLDRREATEAFF
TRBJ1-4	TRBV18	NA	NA	TGTGCCAGCTCACGACGGAGGGCCGTTAATGAAAAACTGTTTTTT	CASSRRRAVNEKLFF
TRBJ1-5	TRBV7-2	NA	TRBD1	TGTGCCAGCAGCCCACTAGGGACAGGGGGCGGTCAGCCCCAGCATTTT	CASSPLGTGGGQPQHF
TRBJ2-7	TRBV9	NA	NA	TGTGCCAGCAGGTCTCCAAGGAGGGGTTACGAGCAGTACTTC	CASRSPRRGYEQYF
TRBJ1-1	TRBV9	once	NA	TGTGCCAGCAGCAGAGACGGGAAAACGAACACTGAAGCTTTCTTT	CASSRDGKTNTEAFF
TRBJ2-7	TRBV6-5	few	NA	TGTGCCAGCAGCTTCGACAGGTCCTCCTACGAGCAGTACTTC	CASSFDRSSYEQYF
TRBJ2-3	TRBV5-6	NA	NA	TGTGCCAGCAGCTTTAGAATGACAGATACGCAGTATTTT	CASSFRMTDTQYF
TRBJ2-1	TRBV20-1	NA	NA	TGCAGTGCCCCTCTAAATTTTGAGCAGTTCTTC	CSAPLNFEQFF